This T cell receptor (beta chain) was captured by sequencing in a study of T cell responses to AZD1222 COVID-19 vaccine. Study context: Second-dose schedules of about 4 or about 12 weeks were combined.

Sequencing used immunoSEQ multiplex PCR; TCRdb keeps in-frame clones, though not all of them. The table shows 110,000 to 150,000 clones, with about 88% occurring only once. About this clone: The antigen is undetermined.

Study outcomes and limitations: Nearly half of spike-specific TCRs reportedly target unmutated variant regions.

This CDR3 has 15 amino acids. The V gene lost 0 bases and the J gene lost 3 bases, with 12 bases spanning the gap. Germline V lookup: CDR1 SGHRS, CDR2 YFSETQ. This TCR derives from an adult in good health. The gene calls are TRBV5-1 and TRBJ1-2; D is uncertain. The specimen comprised peripheral blood, sampled on day 0 of AZD1222 vaccination. The chain's CDR3 is CASSLAVGGHYGYTF. The CDR3 coding sequence is TGCGCCAGCAGCTTGGCCGTCGGCGGCCACTATGGCTACACCTTC.